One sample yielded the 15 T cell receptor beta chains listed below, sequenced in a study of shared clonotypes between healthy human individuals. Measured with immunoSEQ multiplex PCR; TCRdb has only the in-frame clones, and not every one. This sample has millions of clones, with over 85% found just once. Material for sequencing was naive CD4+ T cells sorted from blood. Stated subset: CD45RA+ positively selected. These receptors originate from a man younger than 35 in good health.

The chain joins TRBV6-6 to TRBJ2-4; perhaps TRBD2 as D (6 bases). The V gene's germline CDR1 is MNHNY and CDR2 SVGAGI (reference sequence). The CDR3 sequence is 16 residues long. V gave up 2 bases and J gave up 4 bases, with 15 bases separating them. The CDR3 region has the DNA TGTGCCAGCAGTTACGTATCGAGTAGCGGAAAAAACATTCAGTACTTC. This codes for CASSYVSSSGKNIQYF.

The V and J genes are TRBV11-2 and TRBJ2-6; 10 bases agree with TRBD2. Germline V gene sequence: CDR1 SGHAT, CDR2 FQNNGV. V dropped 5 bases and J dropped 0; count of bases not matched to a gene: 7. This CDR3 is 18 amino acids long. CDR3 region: CASSHLAGALSGANVLTF. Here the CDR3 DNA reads TGTGCCAGCAGCCATCTAGCGGGAGCCCTCTCTGGGGCCAACGTCCTGACTTTC.

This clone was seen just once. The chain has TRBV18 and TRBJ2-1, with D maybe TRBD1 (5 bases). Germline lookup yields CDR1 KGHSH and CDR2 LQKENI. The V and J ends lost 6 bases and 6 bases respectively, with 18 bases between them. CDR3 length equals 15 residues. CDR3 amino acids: CASSYTPGSSNEQFF. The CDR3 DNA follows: TGTGCCAGCTCCTATACTCCAGGGTCAAGCAATGAGCAGTTCTTC.

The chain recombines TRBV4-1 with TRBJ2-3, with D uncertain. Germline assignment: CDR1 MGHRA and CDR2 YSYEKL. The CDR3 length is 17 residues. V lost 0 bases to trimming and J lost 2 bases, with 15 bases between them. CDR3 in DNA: TGCGCCAGCAGCCAAGAGCTCAGTCACGCACCCACAGATACGCAGTATTTT. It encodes CASSQELSHAPTDTQYF.

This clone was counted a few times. The CDR3 nucleotides read TGTGCCAGCAGCCCCCCGGACAGAGGCACTGAAGCTTTCTTT. Its protein is CASSPPDRGTEAFF. This chain joins TRBV28 and TRBJ1-1, with D maybe TRBD1 (6 bases). The CDR3 covers 14 residues. The V end was cut by 6 bases, the J end by 4 bases, with 15 bases between. Germline V CDR1 and CDR2: MDHEN, SYDVKM.

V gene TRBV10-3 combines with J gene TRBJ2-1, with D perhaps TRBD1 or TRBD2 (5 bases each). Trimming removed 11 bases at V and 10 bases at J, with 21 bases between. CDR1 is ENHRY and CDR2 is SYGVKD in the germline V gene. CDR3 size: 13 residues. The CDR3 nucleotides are TGTGCCTCCAAAGGTGGGGGAGTGGTGGAGCAGTTCTTC. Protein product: CASKGGGVVEQFF.

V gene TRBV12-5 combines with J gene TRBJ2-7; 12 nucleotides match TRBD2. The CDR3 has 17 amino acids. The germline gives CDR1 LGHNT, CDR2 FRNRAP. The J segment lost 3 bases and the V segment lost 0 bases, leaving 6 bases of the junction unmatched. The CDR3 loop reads CASGLVLGLAGNYEQYF. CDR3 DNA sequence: TGTGCTAGTGGTTTGGTACTTGGACTAGCGGGGAACTACGAGCAGTACTTC.

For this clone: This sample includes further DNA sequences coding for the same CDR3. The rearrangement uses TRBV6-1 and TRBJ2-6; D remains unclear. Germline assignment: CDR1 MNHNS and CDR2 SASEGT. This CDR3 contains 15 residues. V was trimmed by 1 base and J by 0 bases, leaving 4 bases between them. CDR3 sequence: CASSEGYSGANVLTF. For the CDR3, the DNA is TGTGCCAGCAGTGAAGGATACTCTGGGGCCAACGTCCTGACTTTC.

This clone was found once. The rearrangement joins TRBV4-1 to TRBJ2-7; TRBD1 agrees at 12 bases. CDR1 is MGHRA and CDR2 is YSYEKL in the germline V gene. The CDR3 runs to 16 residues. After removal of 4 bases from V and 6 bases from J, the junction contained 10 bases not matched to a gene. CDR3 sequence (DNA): TGCGCCAGCAGCCTCGACAGGGACAGGGGGCTACCCGAGCAGTACTTC. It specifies CASSLDRDRGLPEQYF.

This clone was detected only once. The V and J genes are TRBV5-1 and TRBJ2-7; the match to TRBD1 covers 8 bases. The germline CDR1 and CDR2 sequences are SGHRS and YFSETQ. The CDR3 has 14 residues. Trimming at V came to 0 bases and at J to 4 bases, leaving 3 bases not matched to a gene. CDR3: CASSLEQGEYEQYF. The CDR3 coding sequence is TGCGCCAGCAGCTTGGAACAGGGGGAATACGAGCAGTACTTC.

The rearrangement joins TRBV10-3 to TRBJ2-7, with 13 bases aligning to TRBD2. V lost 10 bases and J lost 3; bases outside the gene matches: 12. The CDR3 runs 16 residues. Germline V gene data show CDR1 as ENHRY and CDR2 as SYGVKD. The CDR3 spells CASTSGTSGTYYEQYF. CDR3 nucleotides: TGTGCCAGTACTTCCGGGACTAGCGGGACCTACTACGAGCAGTACTTC.

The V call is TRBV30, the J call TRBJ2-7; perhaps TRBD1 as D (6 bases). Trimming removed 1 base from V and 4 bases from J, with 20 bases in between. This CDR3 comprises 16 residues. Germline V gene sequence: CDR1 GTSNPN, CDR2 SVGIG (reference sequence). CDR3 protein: CAWSAKDGGQTYEQYF. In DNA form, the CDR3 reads TGTGCCTGGAGTGCCAAGGATGGGGGCCAAACATACGAGCAGTACTTC.

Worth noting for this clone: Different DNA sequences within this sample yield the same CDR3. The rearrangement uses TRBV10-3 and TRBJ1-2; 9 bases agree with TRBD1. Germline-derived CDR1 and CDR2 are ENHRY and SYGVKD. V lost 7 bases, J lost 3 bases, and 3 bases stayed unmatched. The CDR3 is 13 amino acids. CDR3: CAITRTGDYGYTF. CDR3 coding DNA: TGTGCCATCACCCGGACAGGGGACTATGGCTACACCTTC.

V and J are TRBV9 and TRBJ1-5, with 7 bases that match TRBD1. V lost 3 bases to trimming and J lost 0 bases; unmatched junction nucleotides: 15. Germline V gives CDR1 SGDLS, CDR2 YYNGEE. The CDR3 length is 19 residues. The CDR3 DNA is TGTGCCAGCAGCGCCCCGACCTGGACAGGTCCTTCTAGCAATCAGCCCCAGCATTTT. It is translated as CASSAPTWTGPSSNQPQHF. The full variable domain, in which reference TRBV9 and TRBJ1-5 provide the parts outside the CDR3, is DSGVTQTPKHLITATGQRVTLRCSPRSGDLSVYWYQQSLDQGLQFLIQYYNGEERAKGNILERFSAQQFPDLHSELNLSSLELGDSALYFCASSAPTWTGPSSNQPQHFGDGTRLSIL.

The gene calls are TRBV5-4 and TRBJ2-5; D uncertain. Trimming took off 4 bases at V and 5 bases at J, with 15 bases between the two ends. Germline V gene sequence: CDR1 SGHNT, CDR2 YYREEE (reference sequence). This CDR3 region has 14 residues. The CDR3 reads CASSPYALSETQYF. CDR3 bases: TGTGCCAGCAGCCCCTACGCTTTGAGTGAGACCCAGTACTTC.